The 22 T cell receptor beta chains given below trace back to one sample, sequenced in a study of cytomegalovirus exposure and HLA in healthy donors. Sequencing was performed with immunoSEQ multiplex PCR; in TCRdb, only in-frame clones are kept and a portion is missing. The sample includes tens of thousands of clones, approximately 88% seen only once; the top ten take 1% to 1.5%. Sequencing used PBMCs. The receptor set was obtained from a woman aged 18-29 years in good health and CMV-seronegative.

This chain joins TRBV5-4 and TRBJ2-2, with 9 bases identical to TRBD2. CDR3 length equals 17 residues. Germline CDR1 is SGHNT and CDR2 is YYREEE (reference sequence). The trim removed 1 base at V and 6 bases at J, leaving 10 bases unmatched. The CDR3, as DNA: TGTGCCAGCAGCTTGAGTTTTCTAGCGGGATCGTCCGGGGAGCTGTTTTTT. Its translation: CASSLSFLAGSSGELFF.

The chain recombines TRBV9 with TRBJ2-3; D unclear. Trimming pared 0 bases from V and 5 bases from J, leaving 7 bases between. The CDR3 has 13 amino acids. The V gene's germline CDR1 is SGDLS and CDR2 YYNGEE. CDR3 DNA: TGTGCCAGCAGCGTAGCTACGGTAGATACGCAGTATTTT. Its protein is CASSVATVDTQYF. The full variable domain, with the rest looked up from reference TRBV9 and TRBJ2-3, is DSGVTQTPKHLITATGQRVTLRCSPRSGDLSVYWYQQSLDQGLQFLIQYYNGEERAKGNILERFSAQQFPDLHSELNLSSLELGDSALYFCASSVATVDTQYFGPGTRLTVL.

The chain recombines TRBV10-3 with TRBJ2-2; the D is unclear. From germline, CDR1 is ENHRY and CDR2 SYGVKD. Deletions cut 6 bases from V and 2 bases from J, with 10 bases between. The CDR3 is made up of 14 amino acids. The CDR3 here is CAIRTQINTGELFF. CDR3 bases: TGTGCCATCAGAACACAGATAAACACCGGGGAGCTGTTTTTT.

The CDR3 nucleotides are TGTGCCAGCAGCGGCCAGGGTCGGGACTATGGCTACACCTTC. Translating gives CASSGQGRDYGYTF. V is TRBV7-9 and J is TRBJ1-2; weak D call: TRBD1 (5 bases). V was cut by 5 bases and J by 3 bases, with 13 bases left in between. CDR3 length equals 14 residues. Germline V gives CDR1 SEHNR, CDR2 FQNEAQ (reference sequence).

The chain joins TRBV28 to TRBJ1-3; 8 nucleotides align to TRBD1. The CDR3 loop spans 12 amino acids. V dropped 5 bases and J dropped 9; count of bases not matched to a gene: 3. The V gene's germline CDR1 is MDHEN and CDR2 SYDVKM. The DNA of the CDR3 is TGTGCCAGCAGTGCAGGGGGCCGCACCATATATTTT. It is translated as CASSAGGRTIYF.

In the case of this clone: A much larger clone lies a single base off, so this may be a read error. The sample carries other DNA sequences with the same CDR3. V usage is TRBV15 and J usage is TRBJ1-5; D is undetermined. The V end was cut by 3 bases, the J end by 7 bases, with 16 bases between. This CDR3 has 15 residues. Germline values: CDR1 LNHNV, CDR2 YYDKDF (reference sequence). CDR3 bases: TGTGCCACCAGCAGGGAGGGCTCTGTAATGCAGCCCCAGCATTTT. As protein: CATSREGSVMQPQHF.

This clone was recorded only once. The gene calls are TRBV28 and TRBJ2-7; D may be TRBD2 (6 bases). The CDR3 sequence is 15 residues long. V was trimmed by 3 bases and J by 3 bases, leaving 15 bases between them. Looked up from germline, CDR1 is MDHEN and CDR2 is SYDVKM. The CDR3 is CASSFPRDSDYEQYF. The CDR3 nucleotides read TGTGCCAGCAGTTTCCCCCGGGACTCGGACTACGAGCAGTACTTC.

The V gene is TRBV28, the J gene TRBJ2-6; 9 bases are a match to TRBD2. Germline lookup yields CDR1 MDHEN and CDR2 SYDVKM. The ends lost 4 bases at V and 0 bases at J; junction bases unmatched: 16. The CDR3 is 21 residues long. The CDR3 nucleotides read TGTGCCAGCAGTTGGGTCTGGGCTAGCGGGGCCGCCTTCTCTGGGGCCAACGTCCTGACTTTC. It is translated as CASSWVWASGAAFSGANVLTF.

The chain employs TRBV6-4 and TRBJ2-7, with D perhaps TRBD2 (5 bases). V gave up 10 bases and J gave up 4 bases, with 17 bases separating them. This CDR3 region has 13 residues. Germline V gene sequence: CDR1 MRHNA, CDR2 SNTAGT. CDR3 nucleotide sequence: TGTGCCACCCCGGGGTTTGGACTTTACGAGCAGTACTTC. It yields the protein CATPGFGLYEQYF.

This rearrangement joins TRBV2 to TRBJ1-3; TRBD1 aligns across 7 bases. The CDR3 spans 15 residues. CDR1 and CDR2 (germline): SNHLY, FYNNEI. With V trimmed by 1 base and J by 4 bases, 4 bases remained unmatched. CDR3 coding DNA: TGTGCCAGCAGTGAAGAGACAGGGAGCGGAAACACCATATATTTT. It encodes CASSEETGSGNTIYF.

V usage is TRBV30 and J usage is TRBJ1-1, with 7 bases that match TRBD1. This CDR3 has 13 amino acids. The V gene end was trimmed by 3 bases and the J gene end by 3 bases; junction bases not matched to a gene: 4. Looked up from germline, CDR1 is GTSNPN and CDR2 is SVGIG (reference sequence). The CDR3 nucleotides read TGTGCCTGGAGCGCTACAGGGGACACTGAAGCTTTCTTT. This encodes CAWSATGDTEAFF.

This clone has just a few counts. This chain joins TRBV19 and TRBJ1-2, with 8 positions matching TRBD1. Trimming took 5 bases from V and 8 from J; bases not matched to a gene: 7. Per the germline V gene, CDR1 is LNHDA and CDR2 is SQIVND (reference sequence). There are 13 residues in the CDR3. The CDR3 is CASSSRTGLGYTF. CDR3 bases: TGTGCCAGTAGTTCGCGGACAGGGCTCGGCTACACCTTC.

The chain employs TRBV7-8 and TRBJ1-5; TRBD1 matches 11 bases. CDR1 is SGHVS and CDR2 is FQNEAQ in the germline V gene. The trim removed 5 bases at V and 8 bases at J, leaving 5 bases unmatched. The CDR3 is 14 amino acids. The DNA for the CDR3 is TGTGCCAGCAGCCGAGGACAGGGGGCTGAGCCCCAGCATTTT. Its protein is CASSRGQGAEPQHF.

The V gene is TRBV6-5, the J gene TRBJ1-2; TRBD1 matches 8 bases. CDR1 MNHEY and CDR2 SVGAGI come from the germline V gene. This CDR3 comprises 15 residues. The trim removed 7 bases at V and 5 bases at J, leaving 12 bases unmatched. CDR3 DNA sequence: TGTGCCAGCAAGAAGGACAGGGAGATTTTTTATGGCTACACCTTC. It codes for CASKKDREIFYGYTF.

The chain is built from TRBV10-3 and TRBJ2-2, with D maybe TRBD2 (7 bases). Germline-derived CDR1 and CDR2 are ENHRY and SYGVKD. The V end was cut by 8 bases, the J end by 1 base, with 14 bases between. This CDR3 comprises 15 residues. The chain's CDR3 is CAIGGAGENTGELFF. The CDR3 DNA sequence: TGTGCCATCGGGGGGGCAGGCGAGAACACCGGGGAGCTGTTTTTT.

The chain carries TRBV6-1 and TRBJ1-2, with D possibly being TRBD1 (5 bases). Trimming removed 8 bases from V and 1 base from J, with 17 bases in between. The CDR3 covers 15 residues. Germline CDR1 MNHNS, CDR2 SASEGT. The CDR3 loop is CASSPWGDRNYGYTF. For the CDR3, the DNA is TGTGCCAGCTCCCCGTGGGGGGATCGTAACTATGGCTACACCTTC.

V is TRBV4-1 and J is TRBJ2-1; 12 nucleotides agree with TRBD2. CDR1 and CDR2 from the germline V gene are MGHRA and YSYEKL. V lost 4 bases to trimming and J lost 7 bases; unmatched junction nucleotides: 2. There are 14 residues in the CDR3. This CDR3 is CASSRGLAGNEQFF. The CDR3 nucleotides read TGCGCCAGCAGCCGGGGACTAGCGGGTAATGAGCAGTTCTTC.

This chain connects TRBV19 to TRBJ2-1; TRBD1 is a possible D gene (5 bases). V lost 4 bases, J lost 7 bases, and 23 bases lay in between. Germline CDR1 and CDR2: LNHDA and SQIVND (reference sequence). The CDR3 has 17 amino acids. CDR3 coding DNA: TGTGCCAGTAGTAACTCATTAGGGGCATGGGTGGAAAATGAGCAGTTCTTC. Its translation is CASSNSLGAWVENEQFF. Supplemented by reference TRBV19 and TRBJ2-1, the full variable domain reads DGGITQSPKYLFRKEGQNVTLSCEQNLNHDAMYWYRQDPGQGLRLIYYSQIVNDFQKGDIAEGYSVSREKKESFPLTVTSAQKNPTAFYLCASSNSLGAWVENEQFFGPGTRLTVL.

The J gene is TRBJ1-1, the V gene TRBV6-5; D unresolved. Germline V gene data show CDR1 as MNHEY and CDR2 as SVGAGI. V gave up 7 bases and J gave up 0 bases, with 9 bases separating them. CDR3 length: 13 residues. CDR3 region: CASTLGMNTEAFF. As DNA, the CDR3 is TGTGCCAGCACCCTCGGGATGAACACTGAAGCTTTCTTT.

This chain uses TRBV11-2 with TRBJ2-7; D may be TRBD2 (6 bases). The V gene's germline CDR1 is SGHAT and CDR2 FQNNGV. CDR3 length equals 16 residues. V gave up 5 bases and J gave up 2 bases, with 19 bases separating them. Written as DNA, the CDR3 is TGTGCCAGCAGCCCACTGGGGAGGACTACCACCTACGAGCAGTACTTC. This sequence encodes CASSPLGRTTTYEQYF.

The chain employs TRBV4-1 and TRBJ2-4; 11 nucleotides align to TRBD2. This CDR3 region has 18 residues. Germline-derived CDR1 and CDR2 are MGHRA and YSYEKL. V lost 1 base and J lost 4; bases outside the gene matches: 9. The CDR3 loop is CASSQGRVAGGRKNIQYF. The CDR3 DNA follows: TGCGCCAGCAGCCAAGGTCGGGTAGCGGGGGGGCGGAAAAACATTCAGTACTTC.

J is TRBJ1-1 and V is TRBV10-3, with D tentatively TRBD1 (5 bases). Germline V CDR1 and CDR2: ENHRY, SYGVKD. Trimming removed 0 bases from V and 2 bases from J, with 22 bases in between. This CDR3 comprises 19 residues. The CDR3 spells CAISESREGRGRRNTEAFF. Written as DNA, the CDR3 is TGTGCCATCAGTGAGTCGAGAGAGGGGAGGGGACGCAGAAACACTGAAGCTTTCTTT.